This T cell receptor beta chain was recovered during a study of blood T cell repertoires in COVID-19 (dated by TCRdb to 2020 to 2021). Some background on the complete study: Collaborator samples came from the United States, Italy and Spain and covered acute and convalescent phases of COVID-19. Where available, HLA class I and class II types were obtained from metadata supplied by the sample provider rather than from assay-based typing. The prospective study material was composed of cDNA or gDNA derived from T cells, B-cell-depleted T cells, or PBMCs. A freely available public database, intended as a resource for researchers studying the immune response to SARS-CoV-2, is where the repertoires were released. Samples came from the ongoing ImmuneRACE study (first 160 participants) plus 1,254 subjects from 6 global collaborators. The dataset comprised deeply sampled blood TCRbeta repertoires from subjects exposed to, actively infected with, or recovered from COVID-19. Sample metadata almost always included a de-identified subject ID, COVID-19 status, age in years and sex.

Trimming costs V 3 bases and J 2 bases, and their ends lie 8 bases apart. Its CDR3 holds 15 amino acids, cysteine through phenylalanine. Here the CDR3 DNA is all that survives: 45 bases in frame from base 1. CDR1 and CDR2, per the germline V gene (reference sequence), are LNHDA and SQIVND. TCRbeta CDR3 regions were amplified from genomic DNA by means of the immunoSEQ Assay, a bias-controlled multiplex PCR. The study's processing was this. The number of nucleated cells in each sample was estimated by amplification of reference gene primers within the assay. To quantify the absolute abundance of each unique TCRbeta CDR3 rearrangement, sequence reads were collapsed and filtered. For each sample, productive Simpson clonality was calculated as the square root of Simpson's diversity index across productive rearrangements. The table comes from immuneACCESS by way of TCRdb, which keeps in-frame sequences with V and J called. Part of the clones is missing from these tables; in studies checked, under half for an unresolved V gene and the rest for unknown reasons. V and J calls and clone size follow that table, whereas D and trimming were derived from the DNA. The sample table shows 88,000 or so clones, and roughly 83% are seen once. In total, the top ten clones hold roughly 10% of the sample.

What the study reported, not specific to this receptor: Clinical and demographic metadata were provided uncurated, with the amount varying by source and participant.

This clone has just a few counts. Its antigen has not been determined. Base qualities are not provided; no much larger clone lies one nucleotide away. Each collaborating institution followed its own protocols to collect whole blood in K2EDTA tubes. For TCRbeta analysis, collaborators shipped samples in one of three forms: frozen whole blood, isolated PBMCs, or DNA extracted from either of those sample types. The sequence was obtained from a human donor in a cohort sampled during active COVID-19. The specimen was peripheral blood. The V and J segments used are TRBV19 and TRBJ2-6; a tentative D match to TRBD2 spans 6 bases. The nucleotide sequence is given as TGTGCCAGTAGTATTTCGGGGGCTGGGGCCAACGTCCTGACTTTC. Translated, this is CASSISGAGANVLTF.